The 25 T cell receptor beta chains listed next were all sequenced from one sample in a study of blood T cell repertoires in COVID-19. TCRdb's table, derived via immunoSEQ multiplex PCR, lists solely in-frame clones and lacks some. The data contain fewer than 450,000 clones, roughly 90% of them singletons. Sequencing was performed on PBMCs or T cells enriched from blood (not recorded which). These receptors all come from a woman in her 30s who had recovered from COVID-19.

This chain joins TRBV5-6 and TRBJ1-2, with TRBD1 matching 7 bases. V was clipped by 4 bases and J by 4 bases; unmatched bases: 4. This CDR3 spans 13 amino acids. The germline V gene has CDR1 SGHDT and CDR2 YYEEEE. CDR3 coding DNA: TGTGCCAGCAGCCTTACAGGGGTCTATGGCTACACCTTC. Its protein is CASSLTGVYGYTF.

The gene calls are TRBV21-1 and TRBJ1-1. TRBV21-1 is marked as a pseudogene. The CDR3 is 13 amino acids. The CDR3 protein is CASSKRRYTEAFF. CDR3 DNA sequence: TGTGCCAGCTCCAAACGGAGATACACTGAAGCTTTCTTT.

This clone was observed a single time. The CDR3 sequence is CASSFQPRDINTGELFF. In DNA, the CDR3 is TGTGCCAGCAGCTTCCAACCCCGGGACATTAACACCGGGGAGCTGTTTTTT. The genes are TRBV11-2 and TRBJ2-2; D possibly corresponds to TRBD1 (6 bases). CDR1 and CDR2 from the germline V gene are SGHAT and FQNNGV. Trimming pared 3 bases from V and 2 bases from J, leaving 16 bases between. The CDR3 loop spans 17 amino acids.

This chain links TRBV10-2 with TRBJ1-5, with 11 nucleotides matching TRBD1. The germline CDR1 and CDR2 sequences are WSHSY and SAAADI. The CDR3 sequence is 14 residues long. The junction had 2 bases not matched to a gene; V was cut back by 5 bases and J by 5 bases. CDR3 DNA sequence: TGCGCCAGCAGTTGGACAGGGGGCGATCAGCCCCAGCATTTT. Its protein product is CASSWTGGDQPQHF.

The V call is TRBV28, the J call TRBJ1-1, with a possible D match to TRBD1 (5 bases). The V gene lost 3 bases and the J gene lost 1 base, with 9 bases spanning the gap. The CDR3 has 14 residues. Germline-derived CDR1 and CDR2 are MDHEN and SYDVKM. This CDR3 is CASSFGGANTEAFF. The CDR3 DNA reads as TGTGCCAGCAGTTTCGGGGGAGCGAACACTGAAGCTTTCTTT. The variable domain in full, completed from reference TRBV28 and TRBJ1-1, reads DVKVTQSSRYLVKRTGEKVFLECVQDMDHENMFWYRQDPGLGLRLIYFSYDVKMKEKGDIPEGYSVSREKKERFSLILESASTNQTSMYLCASSFGGANTEAFFGQGTRLTVV.

Written as DNA, the CDR3 is TGTGCCAGCAGCCCTGGACTAGGATCAGGCTCATCGAACGAGCAGTACTTC. Encoded protein: CASSPGLGSGSSNEQYF. The genes are TRBV5-5 and TRBJ2-7, with 7 bases matching TRBD2. CDR3 length: 17 residues. Germline V gene lookup returns CDR1 SGHKS and CDR2 YYEKEE (reference sequence). The V gene end was trimmed by 4 bases and the J gene end by 5 bases; junction bases not matched to a gene: 18.

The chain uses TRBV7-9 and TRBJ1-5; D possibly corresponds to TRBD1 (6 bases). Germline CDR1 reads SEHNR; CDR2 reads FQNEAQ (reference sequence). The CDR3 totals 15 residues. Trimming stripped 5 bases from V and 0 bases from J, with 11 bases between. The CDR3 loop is CASSEGTHSNQPQHF. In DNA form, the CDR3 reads TGTGCCAGCAGCGAAGGGACACATAGCAATCAGCCCCAGCATTTT. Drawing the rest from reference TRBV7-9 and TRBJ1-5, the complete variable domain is DTGVSQNPRHKITKRGQNVTFRCDPISEHNRLYWYRQTLGQGPEFLTYFQNEAQLEKSRLLSDRFSAERPKGSFSTLEIQRTEQGDSAMYLCASSEGTHSNQPQHFGDGTRLSIL.

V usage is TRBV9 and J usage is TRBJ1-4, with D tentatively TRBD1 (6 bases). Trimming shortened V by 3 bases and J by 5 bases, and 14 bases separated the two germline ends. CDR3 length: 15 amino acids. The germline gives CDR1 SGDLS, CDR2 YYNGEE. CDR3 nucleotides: TGTGCCAGCAGCGCCAGTGGGGACAAAAATGAAAAACTGTTTTTT. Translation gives CASSASGDKNEKLFF.

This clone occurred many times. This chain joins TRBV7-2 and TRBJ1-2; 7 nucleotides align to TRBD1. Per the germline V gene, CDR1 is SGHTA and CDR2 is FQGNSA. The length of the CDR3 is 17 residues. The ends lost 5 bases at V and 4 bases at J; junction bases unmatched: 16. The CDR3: CASSPTTGTALGYGYTF. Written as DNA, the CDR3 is TGTGCCAGCAGCCCAACCACCGGGACAGCCCTAGGCTATGGCTACACCTTC.

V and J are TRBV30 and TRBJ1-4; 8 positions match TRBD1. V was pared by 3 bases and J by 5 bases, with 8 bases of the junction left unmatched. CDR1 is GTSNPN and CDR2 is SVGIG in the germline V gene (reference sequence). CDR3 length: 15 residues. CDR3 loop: CAWSAGTGKNEKLFF. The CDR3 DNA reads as TGTGCCTGGAGCGCCGGGACAGGCAAAAATGAAAAACTGTTTTTT.

Written as DNA, the CDR3 is TGTGCCAGCAGTGTCGGAGCGGGGGGGCCGTCTGGGGCCAACGTCCTGACTTTC. Translating it yields CASSVGAGGPSGANVLTF. The chain couples TRBV6-2 or TRBV6-3 to TRBJ2-6, with 10 bases fitting TRBD2. V was pared by 5 bases and J by 1 base, with 8 bases of the junction left unmatched. Per germline, CDR1 MNHEY and CDR2 SVGEGT. The CDR3 is 18 amino acids.

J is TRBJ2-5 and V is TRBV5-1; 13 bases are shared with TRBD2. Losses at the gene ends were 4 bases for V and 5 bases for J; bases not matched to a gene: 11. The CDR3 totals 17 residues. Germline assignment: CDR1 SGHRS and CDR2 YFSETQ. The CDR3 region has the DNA TGCGCCAGCAGCCCCCTGACTAGCGGGGGGACTCAGGAGACCCAGTACTTC. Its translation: CASSPLTSGGTQETQYF.

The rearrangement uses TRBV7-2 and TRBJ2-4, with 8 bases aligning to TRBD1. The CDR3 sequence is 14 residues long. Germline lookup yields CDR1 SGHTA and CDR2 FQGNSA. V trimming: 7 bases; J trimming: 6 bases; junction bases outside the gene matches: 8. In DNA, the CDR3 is TGTGCCAGCAACCTTGGACAGGGTGGAAACATTCAGTACTTC. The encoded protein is CASNLGQGGNIQYF.

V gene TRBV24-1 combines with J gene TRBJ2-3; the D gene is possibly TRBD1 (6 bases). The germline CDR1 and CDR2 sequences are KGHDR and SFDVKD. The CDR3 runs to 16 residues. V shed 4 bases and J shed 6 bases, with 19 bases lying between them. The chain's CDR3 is CATSEPKGTGTDTQYF. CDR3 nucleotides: TGTGCCACCAGTGAGCCGAAGGGAACAGGGACCGATACGCAGTATTTT.

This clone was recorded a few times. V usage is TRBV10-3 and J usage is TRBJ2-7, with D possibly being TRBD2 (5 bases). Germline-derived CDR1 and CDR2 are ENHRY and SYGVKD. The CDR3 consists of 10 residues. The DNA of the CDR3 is TGTGCATCAGGACTCTACGAGCAGTACTTC. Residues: CASGLYEQYF.

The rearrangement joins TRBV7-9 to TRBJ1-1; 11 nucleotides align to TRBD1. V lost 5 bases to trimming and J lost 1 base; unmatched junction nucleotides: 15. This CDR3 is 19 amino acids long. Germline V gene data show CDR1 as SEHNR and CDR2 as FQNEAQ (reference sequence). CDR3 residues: CASSVGSDRGLSGNTEAFF. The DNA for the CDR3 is TGTGCCAGCAGCGTGGGTTCGGACAGGGGGCTGAGTGGGAACACTGAAGCTTTCTTT.

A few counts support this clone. This CDR3 reads CASSSGTGIANSPLHF. CDR3 coding DNA: TGTGCCAGTAGTTCTGGGACAGGGATAGCTAATTCACCCCTCCACTTT. The rearrangement joins TRBV19 to TRBJ1-6; 9 bases line up with TRBD1. Germline V gene lookup returns CDR1 LNHDA and CDR2 SQIVND (reference sequence). The CDR3 sequence is 16 residues long. The V and J ends lost 5 bases and 6 bases, in that order; junction bases with no gene match: 8.

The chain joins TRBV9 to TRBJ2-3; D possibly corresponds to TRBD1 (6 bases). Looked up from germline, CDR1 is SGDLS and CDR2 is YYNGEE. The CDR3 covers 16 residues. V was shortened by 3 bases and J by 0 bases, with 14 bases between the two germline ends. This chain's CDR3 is CASSAINGQSTDTQYF. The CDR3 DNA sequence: TGTGCCAGCAGCGCTATCAACGGACAGAGCACAGATACGCAGTATTTT.

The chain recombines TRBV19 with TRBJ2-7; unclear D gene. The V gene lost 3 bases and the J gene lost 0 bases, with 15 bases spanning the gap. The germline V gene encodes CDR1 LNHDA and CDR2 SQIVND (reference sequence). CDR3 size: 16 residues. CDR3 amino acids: CASSIFGPRGSYEQYF. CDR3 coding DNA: TGTGCCAGTAGTATTTTTGGGCCCCGTGGCTCCTACGAGCAGTACTTC.

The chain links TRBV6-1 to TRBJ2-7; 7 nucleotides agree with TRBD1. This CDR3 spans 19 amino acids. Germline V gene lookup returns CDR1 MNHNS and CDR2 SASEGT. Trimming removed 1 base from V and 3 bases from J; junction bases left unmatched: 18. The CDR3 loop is CASSEDRRLQRGRLYEQYF. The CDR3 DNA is TGTGCCAGCAGTGAAGATCGACGGTTACAAAGGGGGCGTCTCTACGAGCAGTACTTC.

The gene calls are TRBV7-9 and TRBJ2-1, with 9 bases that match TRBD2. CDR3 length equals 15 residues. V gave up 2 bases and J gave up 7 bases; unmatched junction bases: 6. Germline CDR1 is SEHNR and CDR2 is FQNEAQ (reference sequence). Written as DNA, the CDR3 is TGTGCCAGCAGCTTATTTAGCGGGGGAACAAATGAGCAGTTCTTC. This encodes CASSLFSGGTNEQFF.

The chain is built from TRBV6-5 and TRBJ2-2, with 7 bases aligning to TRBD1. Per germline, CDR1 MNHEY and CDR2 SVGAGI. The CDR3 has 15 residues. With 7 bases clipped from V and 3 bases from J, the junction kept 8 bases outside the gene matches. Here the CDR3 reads CASTEGAFDTGELFF. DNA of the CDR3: TGTGCCAGCACCGAGGGGGCATTTGACACCGGGGAGCTGTTTTTT.

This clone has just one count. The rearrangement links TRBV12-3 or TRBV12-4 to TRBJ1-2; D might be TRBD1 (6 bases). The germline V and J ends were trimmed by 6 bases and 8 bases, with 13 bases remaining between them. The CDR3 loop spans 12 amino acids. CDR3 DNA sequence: TGTGCCAGCAGCTCCGCAGGGGAAGGCTACACCTTC. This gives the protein CASSSAGEGYTF.

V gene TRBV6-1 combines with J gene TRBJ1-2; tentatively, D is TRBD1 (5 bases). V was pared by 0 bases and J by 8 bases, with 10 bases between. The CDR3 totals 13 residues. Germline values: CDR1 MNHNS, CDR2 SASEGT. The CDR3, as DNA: TGTGCCAGCAGTGAAGCTACAGGCTGGGGCTACACCTTC. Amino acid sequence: CASSEATGWGYTF.

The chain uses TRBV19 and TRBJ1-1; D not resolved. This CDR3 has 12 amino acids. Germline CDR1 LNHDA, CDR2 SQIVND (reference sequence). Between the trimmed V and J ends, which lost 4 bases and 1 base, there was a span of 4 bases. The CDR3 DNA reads TGTGCCAGTAGTACCCAGAACACTGAAGCTTTCTTT. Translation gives CASSTQNTEAFF. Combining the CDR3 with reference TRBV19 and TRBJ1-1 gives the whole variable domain DGGITQSPKYLFRKEGQNVTLSCEQNLNHDAMYWYRQDPGQGLRLIYYSQIVNDFQKGDIAEGYSVSREKKESFPLTVTSAQKNPTAFYLCASSTQNTEAFFGQGTRLTVV.